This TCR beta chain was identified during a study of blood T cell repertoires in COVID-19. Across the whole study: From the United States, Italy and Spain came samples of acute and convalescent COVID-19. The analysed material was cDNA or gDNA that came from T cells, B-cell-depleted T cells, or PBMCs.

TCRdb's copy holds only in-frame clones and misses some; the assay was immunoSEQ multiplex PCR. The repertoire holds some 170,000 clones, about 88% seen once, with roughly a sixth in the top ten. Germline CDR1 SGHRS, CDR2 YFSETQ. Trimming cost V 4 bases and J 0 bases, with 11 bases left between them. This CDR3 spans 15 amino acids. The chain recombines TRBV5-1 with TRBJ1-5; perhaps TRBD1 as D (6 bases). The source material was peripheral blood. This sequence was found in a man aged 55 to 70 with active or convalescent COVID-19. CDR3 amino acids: CASSIGQYSNQPQHF. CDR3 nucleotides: TGCGCCAGCAGCATAGGACAGTATAGCAATCAGCCCCAGCATTTT.